These T cell receptor beta chains were read from a single sample in a study of a mutant IDH1 vaccine in newly diagnosed glioma. Assay used: immunoSEQ multiplex PCR; TCRdb lists only in-frame clones, some missing. The sample has about 66,000 clones; approximately 83% are singletons. The source material was PBMCs, sampled from a glioma patient treated with radiotherapy, temozolomide or both. The origin of the receptors is a man aged 30 to 39 with glioma. CDR3s include the opening cysteine and the closing phenylalanine or tryptophan. A D gene is named only where the DNA matches it firmly. For some rows the clone size is stated as once, few or many, or as a class when expanded; others skip it.

clone_size: -
v_call: TRBV27
j_call: TRBJ1-5
d_call: -
cdr3_nt: TGTGCCAGCGGGACGGGTCACAATCAGCCCCAGCATTTT
cdr3_aa: CASGTGHNQPQHF

clone_size: -
v_call: TRBV6-5
j_call: TRBJ1-1
d_call: -
cdr3_nt: TGTGCCAGCAGAGGGACTGAAGCTTTCTTT
cdr3_aa: CASRGTEAFF

clone_size: -
v_call: TRBV6-1
j_call: TRBJ1-5
d_call: -
cdr3_nt: TGTGCCAGCAGTGAACCCCTCCCCGGGGCGGCGAGCAATCAGCCCCAGCATTTT
cdr3_aa: CASSEPLPGAASNQPQHF

clone_size: -
v_call: TRBV4-1
j_call: TRBJ2-7
d_call: -
cdr3_nt: TGCGCCAGCAGCCAAGTGAGGCAGATAAACGAGCAGTACTTC
cdr3_aa: CASSQVRQINEQYF

clone_size: -
v_call: TRBV10-1
j_call: TRBJ2-2
d_call: TRBD2
cdr3_nt: TGCGCCAGCAGTGCCGGGACTAGCGGGGCCGGGGAGCTGTTTTTT
cdr3_aa: CASSAGTSGAGELFF

clone_size: few
v_call: TRBV9
j_call: TRBJ1-1
d_call: TRBD1
cdr3_nt: TGTGCCAGCAGCCTCGGGACAGGGGATTTGTACACTGAAGCTTTCTTT
cdr3_aa: CASSLGTGDLYTEAFF

clone_size: -
v_call: TRBV5-1
j_call: TRBJ1-2
d_call: TRBD1
cdr3_nt: TGCGCCAGCAGCTGGGGACAGGGGAGGTCTGGCTACACCTTC
cdr3_aa: CASSWGQGRSGYTF

clone_size: -
v_call: TRBV18
j_call: TRBJ1-6
d_call: -
cdr3_nt: TGTGCCAGCTCACCAGGGAGCGCATCACCCCTCCACTTT
cdr3_aa: CASSPGSASPLHF

clone_size: -
v_call: TRBV5-4
j_call: TRBJ2-7
d_call: -
cdr3_nt: TGTGCCAGCAGCTTGATTGTGGGTTACGAGCAGTACTTC
cdr3_aa: CASSLIVGYEQYF

clone_size: -
v_call: TRBV15
j_call: TRBJ1-5
d_call: -
cdr3_nt: TGTGCCACCAGCAGAGATTTAAACGTACGGTTTTGGCAGCCCCAGCATTTT
cdr3_aa: CATSRDLNVRFWQPQHF

clone_size: -
v_call: TRBV5-1
j_call: TRBJ1-2
d_call: -
cdr3_nt: TGCGCCAGCAGCTTGGGGCGGACGAACTATGGCTACACCTTC
cdr3_aa: CASSLGRTNYGYTF

clone_size: -
v_call: TRBV5-1
j_call: TRBJ1-2
d_call: TRBD1
cdr3_nt: TGCGCCAGCAGCCTGACAGGGCCATCAGGCTATGGCTACACCTTC
cdr3_aa: CASSLTGPSGYGYTF

clone_size: -
v_call: TRBV20-1
j_call: TRBJ1-2
d_call: -
cdr3_nt: TGCAGTGCCCACCATAAGGGTAGCTACACCTTC
cdr3_aa: CSAHHKGSYTF

clone_size: -
v_call: TRBV18
j_call: TRBJ2-3
d_call: -
cdr3_nt: TGTGCCAGCTCACTCATGTTGCGGGGAAGCACAGATACGCAGTATTTT
cdr3_aa: CASSLMLRGSTDTQYF

clone_size: -
v_call: TRBV21-1
j_call: TRBJ2-1
d_call: -
cdr3_nt: TGTGCCAGCAACACTATCTTCTTTCCCCACAATGAGCAGTTCTTC
cdr3_aa: CASNTIFFPHNEQFF

clone_size: -
v_call: TRBV6-5
j_call: TRBJ2-1
d_call: -
cdr3_nt: TGTGCCAGCATTTCAGGCGGCGGTTACAATGAGCAGTTCTTC
cdr3_aa: CASISGGGYNEQFF

clone_size: -
v_call: TRBV28
j_call: TRBJ1-1
d_call: -
cdr3_nt: TGTGCCAGCGGAGGGTTCGGCCTGAACACTGAAGCTTTCTTT
cdr3_aa: CASGGFGLNTEAFF

clone_size: -
v_call: TRBV19
j_call: TRBJ1-4
d_call: -
cdr3_nt: TGTGCCAGTAGCTCCCAGGGGAACAGGCCTAATGAAAAACTGTTTTTT
cdr3_aa: CASSSQGNRPNEKLFF

clone_size: -
v_call: TRBV6-6
j_call: TRBJ2-7
d_call: -
cdr3_nt: TGTGCCAGCAGTTCACAGCCGTACTTC
cdr3_aa: CASSSQPYF

clone_size: once
v_call: TRBV12-5
j_call: TRBJ2-3
d_call: TRBD2
cdr3_nt: TGTGCTAGTGGTTTGGGACTAGCGGGGGTGAGCACAGATACGCAGTATTTT
cdr3_aa: CASGLGLAGVSTDTQYF

clone_size: -
v_call: TRBV6-6
j_call: TRBJ1-6
d_call: -
cdr3_nt: TGTGCCAGCAGAAGTGTGGGCGGGTATTCACCCCTCCACTTT
cdr3_aa: CASRSVGGYSPLHF

clone_size: few
v_call: TRBV28
j_call: TRBJ1-3
d_call: -
cdr3_nt: TGTGCCAGCAGTGCAATCGGGACTACTGGAAACACCATATATTTT
cdr3_aa: CASSAIGTTGNTIYF

clone_size: -
v_call: TRBV6-5
j_call: TRBJ2-7
d_call: TRBD1
cdr3_nt: TGTGCCAGCAGACGGGACAGCCCGTCCTACGAGCAGTACTTC
cdr3_aa: CASRRDSPSYEQYF

clone_size: -
v_call: TRBV27
j_call: TRBJ1-1
d_call: -
cdr3_nt: TGTGCCAGCAGGGGGGCCGGAGTCAACACTGAAGCTTTCTTT
cdr3_aa: CASRGAGVNTEAFF

clone_size: -
v_call: TRBV29-1
j_call: TRBJ1-3
d_call: -
cdr3_nt: TGCAGCGTGGGGGGTGGACCCTCAACTGGAAACACCATATATTTT
cdr3_aa: CSVGGGPSTGNTIYF

clone_size: -
v_call: TRBV19
j_call: TRBJ1-5
d_call: -
cdr3_nt: TGTGCCAGTAGTTTCGGGTTCGGTCAGCCCCAGCATTTT
cdr3_aa: CASSFGFGQPQHF

clone_size: -
v_call: TRBV6-1
j_call: TRBJ1-2
d_call: -
cdr3_nt: TGTGCCAGCAGTGATGGTCCCCGGGCTAACTATGGCTACACCTTC
cdr3_aa: CASSDGPRANYGYTF

clone_size: -
v_call: TRBV7-9
j_call: TRBJ2-2
d_call: -
cdr3_nt: TGTGCCAGCAGCTTTCCCGGGACGGTCACCGGGGAGCTGTTTTTT
cdr3_aa: CASSFPGTVTGELFF

clone_size: -
v_call: TRBV5-1
j_call: TRBJ2-3
d_call: -
cdr3_nt: TGCGCCAGCAGCTTGGAAATCCCATTGGCCACAGATACGCAGTATTTT
cdr3_aa: CASSLEIPLATDTQYF

clone_size: -
v_call: TRBV4-1
j_call: TRBJ2-1
d_call: -
cdr3_nt: TGCGCCAGCAGCCAATTAGGGGATATTGGAGGGAATGAGCAGTTCTTC
cdr3_aa: CASSQLGDIGGNEQFF

clone_size: -
v_call: TRBV5-8
j_call: TRBJ1-1
d_call: TRBD1
cdr3_nt: TGTGCCAGCACCTCCGGGACAGGCTCATGGTGGGGCACTGAAGCTTTCTTT
cdr3_aa: CASTSGTGSWWGTEAFF

clone_size: -
v_call: TRBV5-1
j_call: TRBJ1-4
d_call: -
cdr3_nt: TGCGCCAGCGTACATACTCCCGGGCCTAATGAAAAACTGTTTTTT
cdr3_aa: CASVHTPGPNEKLFF

clone_size: -
v_call: TRBV19
j_call: TRBJ2-7
d_call: -
cdr3_nt: TGTGCCAGTAGGGCCGGGCCGACCTACGAGCAGTACTTC
cdr3_aa: CASRAGPTYEQYF

clone_size: once
v_call: TRBV5-6
j_call: TRBJ2-2
d_call: -
cdr3_nt: TGTGCCAGCAGCTTGGGAGCGGGCGGGGAGCTGTTTTTT
cdr3_aa: CASSLGAGGELFF

clone_size: -
v_call: TRBV5-1
j_call: TRBJ1-3
d_call: -
cdr3_nt: TGCGCCAGCAGCTGGGGGCCGACTGGAAACACCATATATTTT
cdr3_aa: CASSWGPTGNTIYF